Listed below are T cell receptor gamma chains from one sample, sequenced in a study of human gamma delta and Vdelta1 T cells. TCRdb reprocessed the PCR reads using CATT. The sample has nearly 3,000 gamma-chain clones, roughly 5.4% seen once. Sequenced sample: naive CD27+ Vdelta1 gamma-delta T cells from blood. The receptors were sampled from a human donor in good health. The CDR3 runs from the conserved cysteine through the conserved F or W.

V gene	J gene	CDR3 protein
TRGV8	TRGJP2	CATWRPSDWIKTF
TRGV3	TRGJ1/TRGJ2	CATWDRRNYYKKLF
TRGV9	TRGJP2	CALWGLDWIKTF
TRGV5	TRGJ1/TRGJ2	CATWEFYYKKLF
TRGV3	TRGJ1/TRGJ2	CATWVIRKKLF
TRGV8	TRGJP	CATWQELGKKIKVF
TRGV5	TRGJ1/TRGJ2	CTTWDRKGFGTKKLF
TRGV3	TRGJ1/TRGJ2	CATWDRPPYYKKLF
TRGV5	TRGJ1/TRGJ2	CATWDRNKKLF
TRGV3	TRGJ1/TRGJ2	CATWDRLMHYKKLF
TRGV8	TRGJ1/TRGJ2	CATWDKVHYKKLF
TRGV9	TRGJP	CALWEVIPQELGKKIKVF
TRGV3	TRGJ1/TRGJ2	CATWYGYKKLF
TRGV9	TRGJP1	CAFSPRATGWFKIF
TRGV3	TRGJ1/TRGJ2	CATWDRPRDYKKLF
TRGV3	TRGJP2	CATWDRRHSSDWIKTF
TRGV5	TRGJ1/TRGJ2	CATWDRGGPYKKLF
TRGV8	TRGJ1/TRGJ2	CATWDKRGGRKKLF
TRGV9	TRGJ1/TRGJ2	CALWEAAACYKKLF
TRGV9	TRGJ1/TRGJ2	CAGWGHYWKLF